These 21 T cell receptor beta chains came from one sample sequenced in a study of cytomegalovirus exposure and HLA in healthy donors. 60 Vbeta and 13 Jbeta primers were used in PCR. Repertoires were generated with immunoSEQ multiplex PCR, while TCRdb's copy carries only in-frame clones and drops some. The sample holds fewer than 70,000 clones, 73% seen once. The material sequenced was PBMCs. The receptors derive from a man aged 45-65 years in good health and CMV-seronegative.

The chain uses TRBV19 and TRBJ1-2; D unclear. The germline CDR1 and CDR2 sequences are LNHDA and SQIVND (reference sequence). This CDR3 has 15 amino acids. Trimming took off 0 bases at V and 3 bases at J, with 11 bases between the two ends. The CDR3 DNA sequence: TGTGCCAGTAGTATAGAAAAGCGGGCCGACTATGGCTACACCTTC. Translated, it gives CASSIEKRADYGYTF.

This clone showed up just a few times. CDR3 in DNA: TGTGCCAGTAGTACGCGAGGCAGCGAGGATTCACCCCTCCACTTT. This gives the protein CASSTRGSEDSPLHF. V and J are TRBV19 and TRBJ1-6; D call uncertain. The germline V gene has CDR1 LNHDA and CDR2 SQIVND (reference sequence). This CDR3 comprises 15 residues. V dropped 4 bases and J dropped 8 bases, with 15 bases sitting between them.

This chain joins TRBV7-6 and TRBJ2-7, with D unresolved. Trimming removed 7 bases from V and 3 bases from J, with 7 bases in between. The CDR3 sequence is 11 residues long. In germline, CDR1 is SGHVS, CDR2 FNYEAQ. The CDR3 DNA is TGTGCCAGCACCTCAGGCTACGAGCAGTACTTC. Translated: CASTSGYEQYF. The full variable domain, its missing parts supplied by reference TRBV7-6 and TRBJ2-7, is GAGVSQSPRYKVTKRGQDVALRCDPISGHVSLYWYRQALGQGPEFLTYFNYEAQQDKSGLPNDRFSAERPEGSISTLTIQRTEQRDSAMYRCASTSGYEQYFGPGTRLTVT.

V and J are TRBV27 and TRBJ2-1; D unclear. Per germline, CDR1 MNHEY and CDR2 SMNVEV (reference sequence). The CDR3 totals 13 residues. V was clipped by 0 bases and J by 8 bases, with 8 bases between them. CDR3 DNA sequence: TGTGCCAGCAGTTTATCGATGGCCTATGAGCAGTTCTTC. Its translation: CASSLSMAYEQFF.

The chain joins TRBV27 to TRBJ1-4, with a weak D call TRBD1 (6 bases). The CDR3 is 15 amino acids. The germline V gene has CDR1 MNHEY and CDR2 SMNVEV (reference sequence). V shed 6 bases and J shed 2 bases, with 13 bases lying between them. CDR3: CASSGWGGTNEKLFF. CDR3 coding DNA: TGTGCCAGCAGCGGGTGGGGGGGCACTAATGAAAAACTGTTTTTT.

In this sample, this clone turned up a few times. This chain connects TRBV4-1 to TRBJ2-2, with 8 bases matching TRBD1. This CDR3 spans 15 amino acids. Trimming cost V 5 bases and J 8 bases; bases outside gene matches: 10. The germline V gene has CDR1 MGHRA and CDR2 YSYEKL. The CDR3 DNA reads as TGCGCCAGCAGCTCACGGACAGGGAAGACGGGGGAGCTGTTTTTT. Translating it yields CASSSRTGKTGELFF.

The chain recombines TRBV10-2 with TRBJ1-1; 9 bases are shared with TRBD1. The CDR3 is 14 residues long. V gave up 7 bases and J gave up 2 bases; unmatched junction bases: 5. Germline assignment: CDR1 WSHSY and CDR2 SAAADI. In DNA form, the CDR3 reads TGCGCCAGCACTGAACAGGGGGCCAACACTGAAGCTTTCTTT. It codes for CASTEQGANTEAFF.

V is TRBV29-1 and J is TRBJ1-2; tentative D call: TRBD1 (5 bases). The CDR3 is made up of 13 amino acids. With 3 bases removed from V and 7 bases from J, the gap between germline ends came to 15 bases. Germline lookup yields CDR1 SQVTM and CDR2 ANQGSEA. The CDR3 loop is CSVESAGGRGYTF. The CDR3 DNA follows: TGCAGCGTTGAGTCAGCGGGGGGTCGTGGCTACACCTTC.

The V and J genes are TRBV10-3 and TRBJ2-3; maybe TRBD1 (6 bases). Germline CDR1 and CDR2: ENHRY and SYGVKD. Trimming took off 8 bases at V and 0 bases at J, with 12 bases between the two ends. This CDR3 is built from 14 residues. The CDR3 reads CAIAGDPSTDTQYF. As DNA, the CDR3 is TGTGCCATCGCAGGGGACCCTAGCACAGATACGCAGTATTTT.

This chain links TRBV7-2 with TRBJ1-5; D is unresolved. Trimming removed 2 bases at V and 4 bases at J, with 12 bases between. Germline assignment: CDR1 SGHTA and CDR2 FQGNSA. The CDR3 runs to 15 residues. The CDR3 coding sequence is TGTGCCAGCAGCTTATTGGGAGGCGTAAATCAGCCCCAGCATTTT. Residues: CASSLLGGVNQPQHF.

Of note for this clone: One junction end does not reproduce the germline sequence, and a read error may be involved. This chain connects TRBV7-9 to TRBJ2-1, with TRBD2 matching 8 bases. Germline loops: CDR1 SEHNR, CDR2 FQNEAQ (reference sequence). The CDR3 length is 16 residues. The CDR3 reads CSSSPPGTSLRNEQFF. For the CDR3, the DNA is TGTTCCAGCAGCCCGCCAGGGACTAGTTTACGCAATGAGCAGTTCTTC.

The rearrangement links TRBV11-2 to TRBJ1-4; D is unresolved. The CDR3 is made up of 14 amino acids. Trimming shortened V by 1 base and J by 7 bases, and 10 bases separated the two germline ends. Germline loops: CDR1 SGHAT, CDR2 FQNNGV. The DNA of the CDR3 is TGTGCCAGCAGCTTAGGGGAGAGAGGTGAAAAACTGTTTTTT. This gives the protein CASSLGERGEKLFF.

This chain links TRBV9 with TRBJ2-2, with D maybe TRBD2 (6 bases). The CDR3 spans 19 residues. From germline, CDR1 is SGDLS and CDR2 YYNGEE. V gave up 0 bases and J gave up 1 base, with 19 bases separating them. CDR3 sequence (DNA): TGTGCCAGCAGCGTAGATGGAAGGGGAACGGGGGAGAACACCGGGGAGCTGTTTTTT. Amino acids: CASSVDGRGTGENTGELFF. The complete variable domain, with remaining parts taken from reference TRBV9 and TRBJ2-2, reads DSGVTQTPKHLITATGQRVTLRCSPRSGDLSVYWYQQSLDQGLQFLIQYYNGEERAKGNILERFSAQQFPDLHSELNLSSLELGDSALYFCASSVDGRGTGENTGELFFGEGSRLTVL.

This clone appeared a few times. V gene TRBV30 combines with J gene TRBJ1-1, with D maybe TRBD1 (5 bases). CDR3 length equals 12 residues. V gave up 4 bases and J gave up 10 bases, with 16 bases separating them. The V gene's germline CDR1 is GTSNPN and CDR2 SVGIG (reference sequence). CDR3 in DNA: TGTGCCTGGATGAAGAAGGGCGGGGGAGCTTTCTTT. Translated: CAWMKKGGGAFF.

The chain has TRBV5-4 and TRBJ2-5, with D possibly being TRBD1 (6 bases). V lost 0 bases and J 5 bases, leaving 11 bases between the germline ends. Germline V gives CDR1 SGHNT, CDR2 YYREEE (reference sequence). There are 14 residues in the CDR3. CDR3 in DNA: TGTGCCAGCAGCTTGGATAGGGGGATGGAGACCCAGTACTTC. As protein: CASSLDRGMETQYF.

The V gene is TRBV4-2, the J gene TRBJ1-2; possible D gene TRBD1, 5 bases. Per the germline V gene, CDR1 is LGHNA and CDR2 is YNFKEQ. V gave up 0 bases and J gave up 0 bases, with 14 bases separating them. The CDR3 length is 17 residues. For the CDR3, the DNA is TGTGCCAGCAGCCAAGATTACGATACGGGGGCTAACTATGGCTACACCTTC. Its protein product is CASSQDYDTGANYGYTF.

This chain joins TRBV11-2 and TRBJ2-5; 8 nucleotides align to TRBD1. This CDR3 has 15 amino acids. Germline CDR1 is SGHAT and CDR2 is FQNNGV. V shed 2 bases, J shed 10 bases, and the junction held 12 bases outside the gene matches. The CDR3 here is CASSLRGWGQEGQYF. DNA for the CDR3: TGTGCCAGCAGCTTAAGGGGTTGGGGACAGGAGGGCCAGTACTTC. Combining the CDR3 with reference TRBV11-2 and TRBJ2-5 gives the whole variable domain EAGVAQSPRYKIIEKRQSVAFWCNPISGHATLYWYQQILGQGPKLLIQFQNNGVVDDSQLPKDRFSAERLKGVDSTLKIQPAKLEDSAVYLCASSLRGWGQEGQYFGPGTRLLVL.

The genes are TRBV19 and TRBJ2-5; 9 bases are a match to TRBD2. V was clipped by 5 bases and J by 6 bases; unmatched bases: 13. Per germline, CDR1 LNHDA and CDR2 SQIVND (reference sequence). The CDR3 covers 16 residues. This chain's CDR3 is CASSPLARGGLKTQYF. DNA for the CDR3: TGTGCCAGTAGTCCCCTGGCGCGGGGGGGGCTGAAGACCCAGTACTTC.

A note on this clone: This same CDR3 is encoded by further DNA sequences in the sample. The V gene is TRBV5-1, the J gene TRBJ1-1, with D unresolved. Trimming removed 0 bases from V and 2 bases from J, with 5 bases in between. This CDR3 region has 13 residues. Germline CDR1 and CDR2: SGHRS and YFSETQ. The DNA of the CDR3 is TGCGCCAGCAGCTTGGACAGAAACACTGAAGCTTTCTTT. As protein: CASSLDRNTEAFF.

This clone was seen a few times. This CDR3 is CAWGRAREGYTF. In DNA form, the CDR3 reads TGTGCCTGGGGCAGGGCAAGAGAAGGCTACACCTTC. V and J are TRBV30 and TRBJ1-2, with D possibly TRBD1 on 5 matching bases. This CDR3 is 12 amino acids long. Trimming removed 5 bases at V and 8 bases at J, with 15 bases between. CDR1 and CDR2 (germline): GTSNPN, SVGIG (reference sequence).

The chain is built from TRBV6-5 and TRBJ1-2, with a weak D call TRBD1 (5 bases). The CDR3 loop spans 13 amino acids. Germline V gene lookup returns CDR1 MNHEY and CDR2 SVGAGI. V lost 3 bases, J lost 2 bases, and 7 bases lay in between. The CDR3 coding sequence is TGTGCCAGCAGTTATCAGGGAAACTATGGCTACACCTTC. Its translation: CASSYQGNYGYTF.